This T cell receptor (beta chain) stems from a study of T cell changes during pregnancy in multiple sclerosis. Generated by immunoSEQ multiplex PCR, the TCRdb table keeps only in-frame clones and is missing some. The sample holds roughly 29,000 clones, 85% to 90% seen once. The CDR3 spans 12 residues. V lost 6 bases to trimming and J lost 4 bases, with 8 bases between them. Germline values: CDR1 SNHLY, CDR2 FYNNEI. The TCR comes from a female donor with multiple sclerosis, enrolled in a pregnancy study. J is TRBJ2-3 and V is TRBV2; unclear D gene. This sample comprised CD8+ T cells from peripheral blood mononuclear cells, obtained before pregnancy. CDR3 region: CASSNSADTQYF. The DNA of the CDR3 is TGTGCCAGCAGCAACTCGGCAGATACGCAGTATTTT.